This T cell receptor beta chain originates from a study of OX40 agonist ivuxolimab in advanced cancers. About the full investigation: Ivuxolimab was a fully human IgG2 agonistic monoclonal antibody targeting the costimulatory receptor OX40 (CD134). A male proportion of around 83% and a mean age of approximately 55 years, ranging from about 23 to 90, were recorded for the dose-escalation cohort. The monotherapy dose-escalation portion (N ≈ 52 patients) of the phase I ivuxolimab trial is reported in the paper. Intravenous ivuxolimab was administered to patients every 2 weeks at six dose levels: 0.01, 0.1, 0.3, 1.5, 3 and 10 mg/kg. The purpose of peripheral TCRbeta sequencing was to test whether ivuxolimab changed TCR sequence diversity and led to clonal T-cell expansion. Prior anti-PD-1, anti-PD-L1 or anti-CTLA-4 therapy was permitted, and checkpoint inhibitors had been received by about two fifths of dose-escalation patients. Partial responses occurred in three dose-escalation patients, of whom one had hepatocellular carcinoma and two had cutaneous melanoma. Of the approximately 50 patients in dose escalation, about 20 had hepatocellular carcinoma, some 15 had melanoma, 9 had renal cell carcinoma and 9 had head and neck cancer.

Patients with a history of autoimmune disease or receiving systemic immunosuppression were excluded from the trial. Peripheral blood for TCR sequencing was collected from all dose cohorts at baseline, on cycle 4 day 1, and on cycle 7 day 1. Samples were obtained from an open-label, multicenter, first-in-human phase I dose-escalation trial of ivuxolimab. The trial enrolled adults with locally advanced or metastatic head and neck squamous cell, hepatocellular, melanoma or renal cell carcinoma. CD4+ and CD8+ T cells were sorted separately from peripheral blood before TCR sequencing. About this clone: No cognate antigen has been identified for it. Within one base of it there is no much larger clone, and no base qualities were kept.

Genomic DNA was extracted from sorted cells for sequencing of the TCRbeta CDR3 region. The immunoSEQ Assay was used to sequence the TCRbeta CDR3 regions. Not all clones reach the TCRdb copy of this immuneACCESS table, which keeps in-frame sequences only. Checked studies attribute under half of the gap to unresolved V genes and leave the rest unexplained. The sample data list 70,000 or so clones, and 85% to 90% of these were observed just once. The ten biggest clones cover roughly 2.4% of the sample. Paper-wide results and their limitations: At doses of 0.1 to 3.0 mg/kg, clonal expansion of both CD4+ and CD8+ blood T cells was observed from baseline to week 6. The antigen specificity of the peripheral T cells that underwent clonal expansion was not determined. Partial responders in the 0.1-3.0 mg/kg groups had among the lowest normalized peripheral clonal expansion, especially among CD8+ T cells. Low levels of normalized T-cell clonal expansion were also seen in some patients who did not respond. On average, CD8+ T cells showed more expanded clones than CD4+ T cells after ivuxolimab.

Source: CD4+ or CD8+ T cells sorted from blood, taken in a trial of the OX40 agonist ivuxolimab. The receptor's source is an adult with an advanced solid tumor such as melanoma, head and neck, liver or kidney cancer.

This receptor carries the CDR3 CASSFLSGAGETQYF. The bases read TGTGCCAGCAGCTTCCTTAGCGGGGCTGGGGAGACCCAGTACTTC. The chain couples TRBV7-9 to TRBJ2-5; TRBD2 agrees with 8 junctional bases. V lost 3 bases and J lost 5 bases, and the count of bases not matched to a germline gene is 8. The CDR3 has 15 amino acids, counting the end cysteine and phenylalanine. Only the CDR3 DNA stays, 45 bases, in frame from base 1. Sequences SEHNR (CDR1) and FQNEAQ (CDR2) are obtained from the germline V gene (reference sequence).